These 13 T cell receptor beta chains were sequenced from one sample in a study of regulatory T cells in long-lasting Graves disease. This sample's time point: persistent/refractory GD, antithyroid drugs over 5 years with positive TRAb. Researchers made the TCR library from RNA that was extracted from PBMCs. According to the study, TCR beta libraries were built with iRepertoire HTBI primers and CDR3-region Arm-PCR. TCRdb analysed the multiplex PCR reads with MiXCR anew, one entry per CDR3 protein. The sample lists some 420,000 distinct CDR3 sequences, roughly 23% occurring once. The sample here was peripheral blood mononuclear cells (PBMCs), taken when the disease was refractory, from a patient treated with antithyroid drugs. All receptors come from a female donor with Graves disease.

This clonotype was seen ten or more times. The chain joins TRBV28 to TRBJ1-5; D is possibly TRBD1 (5 bases). CDR1 and CDR2 from the germline V gene are MDHEN and SYDVKM. The CDR3 runs 14 residues. Trimming removed 5 bases at V and 5 bases at J, with 13 bases between. CDR3 DNA: TGTGCCAGCAGTCAACAACAGGATTATCAGCCCCAGCATTTT. This sequence encodes CASSQQQDYQPQHF.

A note on this clonotype: One end of the junction does not line up with germline, which may come from a read error. This chain links TRBV28 with TRBJ2-1; maybe TRBD1 (5 bases). Germline V gives CDR1 MDHEN, CDR2 SYDVKM. CDR3 length: 15 residues. In nucleotides, the CDR3 is TGTGCCAGCAGTTTTGTCCAGGGCTCCCACAATGAGCAGTTCTTC. Its protein is CASSFVQGSHNEQFF.

V is TRBV19 and J is TRBJ1-1; 7 bases agree with TRBD1. The V segment lost 2 bases and the J segment 1 base; nucleotides outside the gene matches: 16. The CDR3 runs to 19 residues. CDR1 is LNHDA and CDR2 is SQIVND in the germline V gene (reference sequence). The CDR3 loop is CASSIRQGQSLRGNTEAFF. The CDR3 DNA reads as TGTGCCAGTAGTATACGACAGGGTCAAAGTTTACGAGGGAACACTGAAGCTTTCTTT.

The chain is built from TRBV11-2 and TRBJ2-3; D gene uncertain. Germline V lookup: CDR1 SGHAT, CDR2 FQNNGV. The CDR3 length is 13 residues. Trimming removed 1 base at V and 6 bases at J, with 8 bases between. The CDR3 spells CASSLGSADTQYF. CDR3 bases: TGTGCCAGCAGCTTAGGTTCGGCGGATACGCAGTATTTT.

In this sample, this clonotype turned up a few times. CDR3: CASSPRMSGNTEAFF. Written as DNA, the CDR3 is TGTGCCAGCAGCCCCCGGATGTCTGGGAACACTGAAGCTTTCTTT. The V and J genes are TRBV7-3 and TRBJ1-1; unclear D gene. Germline assignment: CDR1 SGHTA and CDR2 FQGTGA. This CDR3 has 15 amino acids. The ends were cut back, 5 bases at V and 1 base at J, with 14 bases in the middle.

In this sample, this clonotype turned up many times. The chain recombines TRBV6-5 with TRBJ1-6; TRBD1 aligns across 8 bases. With 4 bases clipped from V and 7 bases from J, the junction kept 3 bases outside the gene matches. Germline CDR1 is MNHEY and CDR2 is SVGAGI. This CDR3 has 14 amino acids. The CDR3 nucleotides read TGTGCCAGCAGTTGGACAGGGACCAATTCACCCCTCCACTTT. Translating gives CASSWTGTNSPLHF.

A remark on this clonotype: A much larger clone sits a single nucleotide away, making a read error possible. The V call is TRBV27, the J call TRBJ2-7; 7 nucleotides agree with TRBD1. In germline, CDR1 is MNHEY, CDR2 SMNVEV (reference sequence). The ends lost 5 bases at V and 1 base at J; junction bases unmatched: 2. This CDR3 comprises 13 residues. CDR3 sequence: CASSMTGSYEQYF. The DNA of the CDR3 is TGTGCCAGCAGTATGACAGGGTCCTACGAGCAGTACTTC.

This clonotype came up many times. The chain couples TRBV3-1 to TRBJ1-6, with D tentatively TRBD1 (5 bases). V was clipped by 4 bases and J by 7 bases, with 11 bases between them. CDR1 and CDR2 from the germline V gene are LGHDT and YNNKEL (reference sequence). The CDR3 runs to 14 residues. CDR3 DNA: TGTGCCAGCAGCCTTTTCCAGGGAAATTCACCCCTCCACTTT. Translating it yields CASSLFQGNSPLHF.

The rearrangement uses TRBV19 and TRBJ1-2, with a weak D call TRBD1 (6 bases). CDR1 is LNHDA, CDR2 SQIVND, per germline (reference sequence). This CDR3 region has 14 residues. The V and J ends lost 6 bases and 4 bases respectively, with 15 bases between them. CDR3 DNA: TGTGCCAGTAGCCGGTCTGGGACAAGCTATGGCTACACCTTC. Protein: CASSRSGTSYGYTF. The full variable domain, in which reference TRBV19 and TRBJ1-2 provide the parts outside the CDR3, is DGGITQSPKYLFRKEGQNVTLSCEQNLNHDAMYWYRQDPGQGLRLIYYSQIVNDFQKGDIAEGYSVSREKKESFPLTVTSAQKNPTAFYLCASSRSGTSYGYTFGSGTRLTVV.

A note on this clonotype: A junction boundary mismatches the germline segment, possibly from a read error. The gene calls are TRBV19 and TRBJ1-1; D perhaps matches TRBD1 (6 bases). The CDR3 loop spans 16 amino acids. Germline CDR1 LNHDA, CDR2 SQIVND (reference sequence). The CDR3 nucleotides read TGTGTCAGTAGTCGGACGAGACAGGTGGTGAACACTGAAGCTTTCTTT. Translation gives CVSSRTRQVVNTEAFF.

This sequence joins TRBV5-1 and TRBJ1-5, with D perhaps TRBD1 (5 bases). Germline V gives CDR1 SGHRS, CDR2 YFSETQ. The CDR3 consists of 14 residues. Trimming cost V 0 bases and J 5 bases, with 9 bases left between them. The CDR3 sequence: CASSLDRRDQPQHF. The CDR3 DNA reads as TGCGCCAGCAGCTTGGACAGGCGGGATCAGCCCCAGCATTTT.

The chain is built from TRBV11-2 and TRBJ2-1, with 8 bases lining up with TRBD2. Germline trimming cut 1 base from V and 6 bases from J; bases unmatched to any gene: 5. This CDR3 comprises 15 residues. Germline lookup yields CDR1 SGHAT and CDR2 FQNNGV. CDR3 loop: CASSLGSGAPNEQFF. CDR3 in DNA: TGTGCCAGCAGCTTAGGTAGCGGGGCACCCAATGAGCAGTTCTTC.

On this clonotype: Since the CDR3 does not end with the conserved phenylalanine or tryptophan, this likely comes from a read error. The DNA is left out, because the CDR3 cannot be placed on it with certainty; the CDR3 is given as TCRdb lists it. The chain uses TRBV2 and TRBJ2-6; TRBD1, the table's D call, lacks a check against the DNA. The CDR3 spans 8 amino acids, including both terminal residues. CDR1 SNHLY and CDR2 FYNNEI come from the germline V gene. This chain's CDR3 is CASSEKGQ.